One and the same sample provided the 27 T cell receptor beta chains below, sequenced in a study of shared clonotypes between healthy human individuals. The table came from immunoSEQ multiplex PCR; TCRdb's copy has only in-frame clones and leaves some out. Among some 2,000,000 clones, approximately 95% were seen once, and the ten largest hold around 1.1%. Only CD45RO-negative cells positively selected for CCR7 counted as naive CD8 cells, so terminally differentiated effector memory CD45RA+ cells were excluded. Sequencing was carried out using naive CD8+ T cells sorted from blood. The receptors derive from a man in his late teens or twenties in good health.

This chain links TRBV10-3 with TRBJ2-5; no clear D gene. With 3 bases removed from V and 1 base from J, the gap between germline ends came to 6 bases. In germline, CDR1 is ENHRY, CDR2 SYGVKD. CDR3 length: 13 residues. This CDR3 is CAISDLSQETQYF. The CDR3 DNA reads as TGTGCCATCAGTGATTTGTCCCAAGAGACCCAGTACTTC.

The rearrangement joins TRBV27 to TRBJ2-5, with a weak D call TRBD1 (6 bases). This CDR3 has 14 residues. The V and J ends lost 5 bases and 5 bases respectively, with 15 bases between them. The germline gives CDR1 MNHEY, CDR2 SMNVEV (reference sequence). This CDR3 reads CASSNTPTGETQYF. The CDR3 coding sequence is TGTGCCAGCAGTAACACACCTACAGGGGAGACCCAGTACTTC.

The genes are TRBV4-3 and TRBJ2-7; D may be TRBD1 (6 bases). Deletions cut 2 bases from V and 3 bases from J, with 11 bases between. Germline V CDR1 and CDR2: LGHNA, YSLEER. This CDR3 contains 14 residues. CDR3 nucleotide sequence: TGCGCCAGCAGCCAATACACAGGGAACTACGAGCAGTACTTC. Translation gives CASSQYTGNYEQYF.

The J gene is TRBJ2-1, the V gene TRBV10-1, with 8 bases matching TRBD2. The germline V gene has CDR1 WNHNN and CDR2 SYGVQD (reference sequence). V gave up 6 bases and J gave up 8 bases; unmatched junction bases: 15. The length of the CDR3 is 16 residues. The CDR3 is CASRVDGRACNDEQFF. CDR3 nucleotide sequence: TGCGCCAGCAGGGTGGACGGGAGGGCCTGTAACGATGAGCAGTTCTTC.

J is TRBJ1-2 and V is TRBV25-1, with a weak D call TRBD1 (5 bases). Trimming removed 2 bases at V and 6 bases at J, with 13 bases between. The CDR3 is 14 residues long. Germline values: CDR1 MGHDK, CDR2 SYGVNS. The CDR3 loop reads CASSEQGNPNGYTF. The CDR3 DNA follows: TGTGCCAGCAGTGAACAGGGTAACCCCAATGGCTACACCTTC.

This chain joins TRBV7-2 and TRBJ2-7; 7 nucleotides match TRBD1. Germline trimming cut 5 bases from V and 0 bases from J; bases unmatched to any gene: 7. CDR3 length equals 15 residues. Germline values: CDR1 SGHTA, CDR2 FQGNSA. This chain's CDR3 is CASSVDPGGSYEQYF. CDR3 in DNA: TGTGCCAGCAGCGTTGACCCAGGGGGCTCCTACGAGCAGTACTTC. Full variable domain (remainder filled in from reference TRBV7-2 and TRBJ2-7): GAGVSQSPSNKVTEKGKDVELRCDPISGHTALYWYRQSLGQGLEFLIYFQGNSAPDKSGLPSDRFSAERTGGSVSTLTIQRTQQEDSAVYLCASSVDPGGSYEQYFGPGTRLTVT.

The rearrangement uses TRBV29-1 and TRBJ2-5, with no clear D. The germline gives CDR1 SQVTM, CDR2 ANQGSEA. Trimming took 5 bases from V and 5 from J, leaving 12 bases between them. The CDR3 contains 12 residues. DNA for the CDR3: TGCAGCGTTTCCGACTCCGCGGAGACCCAGTACTTC. Residues: CSVSDSAETQYF.

CDR3 nucleotide sequence: TGTGCCAGCAGTCCCTTGGGGACGGACGGCTTCCACCACGAGCAGTACTTC. Translated: CASSPLGTDGFHHEQYF. J is TRBJ2-7 and V is TRBV28, with D perhaps TRBD1 or TRBD2 (5 bases each). Trimming left V 5 bases short and J 5 bases short, with 25 bases between. The germline V gene has CDR1 MDHEN and CDR2 SYDVKM. The CDR3 contains 17 residues.

The gene calls are TRBV11-3 and TRBJ2-1; D not certain. The V end was cut by 4 bases, the J end by 5 bases, with 15 bases between. Germline CDR1 SGHNT, CDR2 YENEEA. The CDR3 has 15 residues. The CDR3 bases are TGTGCCAGCAGCTCAACCACCGTAATAGACAATGAGCAGTTCTTC. Translating gives CASSSTTVIDNEQFF. The variable domain in full, with the rest retrieved from reference TRBV11-3 and TRBJ2-1, is EAGVVQSPRYKIIEKKQPVAFWCNPISGHNTLYWYLQNLGQGPELLIRYENEEAVDDSQLPKDRFSAERLKGVDSTLKIQPAELGDSAVYLCASSSTTVIDNEQFFGPGTRLTVL.

The rearrangement links TRBV7-8 to TRBJ2-7; D is tentatively TRBD1 or TRBD2 (5 bases each). In germline, CDR1 is SGHVS, CDR2 FQNEAQ. The CDR3 is 16 residues long. Trimming left V 1 base short and J 0 bases short, with 13 bases between. The CDR3 DNA is TGTGCCAGCAGCTTAGTAGAGCGAGGGGCCTCCTACGAGCAGTACTTC. Protein product: CASSLVERGASYEQYF.

The DNA for the CDR3 is TGTGCCAGCAGTGAAAGGGTAGCGGGGGGGCCGGCTCACCAAGAGACCCAGTACTTC. Its translation: CASSERVAGGPAHQETQYF. The genes are TRBV2 and TRBJ2-5, with 11 nucleotides matching TRBD2. From germline, CDR1 is SNHLY and CDR2 FYNNEI. V dropped 2 bases and J dropped 0; count of bases not matched to a gene: 11. The CDR3 is 19 residues long.

CDR3 DNA: TGCAGCGTTGAAGACGGGACTAGCTCAGATACGCAGTATTTT. Translating gives CSVEDGTSSDTQYF. V gene TRBV29-1 combines with J gene TRBJ2-3, with 9 positions matching TRBD2. The CDR3 length is 14 residues. CDR1 is SQVTM, CDR2 ANQGSEA, per germline. Losses at the gene ends were 0 bases for V and 4 bases for J; bases not matched to a gene: 2.

The chain is built from TRBV7-2 and TRBJ1-1; perhaps TRBD1 as D (6 bases). The CDR3 totals 16 residues. Trimming pared 3 bases from V and 5 bases from J, leaving 19 bases between. Germline V gene lookup returns CDR1 SGHTA and CDR2 FQGNSA. The DNA of the CDR3 is TGTGCCAGCAGCTTTCCGTGGGGGCGCCGAGAAACTGAAGCTTTCTTT. Translation: CASSFPWGRRETEAFF.

The genes are TRBV19 and TRBJ2-7; no clear D. V was cut by 6 bases and J by 0 bases, with 12 bases left in between. Per the germline V gene, CDR1 is LNHDA and CDR2 is SQIVND (reference sequence). This CDR3 has 14 residues. CDR3 loop: CASSLDGASYEQYF. The CDR3 DNA sequence: TGTGCCAGTAGCCTCGACGGAGCCTCCTACGAGCAGTACTTC. The full variable domain, rest sourced from reference TRBV19 and TRBJ2-7, is DGGITQSPKYLFRKEGQNVTLSCEQNLNHDAMYWYRQDPGQGLRLIYYSQIVNDFQKGDIAEGYSVSREKKESFPLTVTSAQKNPTAFYLCASSLDGASYEQYFGPGTRLTVT.

The chain has TRBV30 and TRBJ2-2; D is unclear. The V end lost 0 bases, the J end lost 0 bases, and 5 bases lay between the germline ends. Germline-derived CDR1 and CDR2 are GTSNPN and SVGIG (reference sequence). CDR3 length equals 14 residues. The CDR3: CAWSVGTNTGELFF. The CDR3 DNA is TGTGCCTGGAGTGTTGGTACGAACACCGGGGAGCTGTTTTTT.

The CDR3 sequence: CASSPTTYVHLEQYF. The CDR3 DNA follows: TGTGCCAGCAGTCCGACCACCTACGTCCACCTCGAGCAGTACTTC. This chain connects TRBV27 to TRBJ2-7, with D uncertain. Trimming pared 5 bases from V and 6 bases from J, leaving 20 bases between. The CDR3 is made up of 15 amino acids. CDR1 MNHEY and CDR2 SMNVEV come from the germline V gene (reference sequence).

The V and J genes are TRBV27 and TRBJ2-7, with a possible D match to TRBD1 (6 bases). CDR1 is MNHEY, CDR2 SMNVEV, per germline (reference sequence). Trimming pared 8 bases from V and 4 bases from J, leaving 9 bases between. CDR3 length: 11 residues. The CDR3 region is CASVQGYEQYF. The DNA for the CDR3 is TGTGCCAGCGTACAGGGATACGAGCAGTACTTC.

With respect to this clone: Other DNA sequences in this specimen translate into the identical CDR3. The chain couples TRBV5-1 to TRBJ2-7, with unresolved D. This CDR3 has 13 residues. Trimming shortened V by 0 bases and J by 2 bases, and 6 bases separated the two germline ends. Per the germline V gene, CDR1 is SGHRS and CDR2 is YFSETQ. CDR3 region: CASSLGPTYEQYF. The CDR3 coding sequence is TGCGCCAGCAGCTTGGGCCCCACCTACGAGCAGTACTTC.

In DNA, the CDR3 is TGCGCCAGCAGCCAAGGGGGGAAAGAACTAGCGGGCGACAATGAGCAGTTCTTC. This encodes CASSQGGKELAGDNEQFF. The chain couples TRBV4-3 to TRBJ2-1, with TRBD2 identical over 9 bases. The CDR3 has 18 residues. V lost 1 base, J lost 5 bases, and 12 bases stayed unmatched. CDR1 LGHNA and CDR2 YSLEER come from the germline V gene.

The J gene is TRBJ1-3, the V gene TRBV28, with D tentatively TRBD1 (6 bases). Germline V lookup: CDR1 MDHEN, CDR2 SYDVKM. Trimming took 8 bases from V and 3 from J, leaving 14 bases between them. The CDR3 has 14 amino acids. For the CDR3, the DNA is TGTGCCAGCCAAACCGGGACACTTGGAAACACCATATATTTT. Translating gives CASQTGTLGNTIYF.

V gene TRBV15 combines with J gene TRBJ1-2, with a tentative D call TRBD1 (5 bases). Germline lookup yields CDR1 LNHNV and CDR2 YYDKDF (reference sequence). The CDR3 is 15 amino acids. Trimming stripped 0 bases from V and 2 bases from J, with 10 bases between. CDR3 protein: CATSREKGPNYGYTF. For the CDR3, the DNA is TGTGCCACCAGCAGAGAAAAGGGACCGAACTATGGCTACACCTTC.

Comments on this clone: The sample carries other DNA sequences with the same CDR3. The chain uses TRBV30 and TRBJ1-1, with D uncertain. This CDR3 has 13 residues. Germline assignment: CDR1 GTSNPN and CDR2 SVGIG (reference sequence). The V end was cut by 0 bases, the J end by 2 bases, with 7 bases between. CDR3 in DNA: TGTGCCTGGAGTGTATTGGATAACACTGAAGCTTTCTTT. Protein sequence: CAWSVLDNTEAFF.

This sequence joins TRBV13 and TRBJ1-1; D perhaps matches TRBD1 (6 bases). The V gene's germline CDR1 is PRHDT and CDR2 FYEKMQ (reference sequence). The CDR3 totals 16 residues. V was clipped by 5 bases and J by 4 bases, with 20 bases between them. CDR3 sequence reads: CASSPDSKFGSTEAFF. The CDR3 nucleotides read TGTGCCAGCAGCCCGGACAGTAAGTTTGGATCCACTGAAGCTTTCTTT.

The J gene is TRBJ2-1, the V gene TRBV13; possibly TRBD1 for D (6 bases). The CDR3 runs to 16 residues. Germline V lookup: CDR1 PRHDT, CDR2 FYEKMQ (reference sequence). Deletions cut 1 base from V and 7 bases from J, with 17 bases between. The CDR3 spells CASSLARDIKPNEQFF. Here the CDR3 DNA reads TGTGCCAGCAGCTTAGCCCGGGACATTAAACCAAATGAGCAGTTCTTC.

The genes are TRBV27 and TRBJ2-7; a possible D gene is TRBD1 (9 bases). Trimming stripped 6 bases from V and 12 bases from J, with 24 bases between. The CDR3 is 14 amino acids. Germline CDR1 and CDR2: MNHEY and SMNVEV (reference sequence). The CDR3, as DNA: TGTGCCAGCAGCCACGGGACAGGGCGGGGGGATAGGTACTTC. It codes for CASSHGTGRGDRYF.

J is TRBJ1-2 and V is TRBV25-1; D gene uncertain. The V gene's germline CDR1 is MGHDK and CDR2 SYGVNS. The CDR3 loop spans 13 amino acids. The ends were cut back, 3 bases at V and 6 bases at J, with 11 bases in the middle. The CDR3 spells CASSDLTGNGYTF. In DNA form, the CDR3 reads TGTGCCAGCAGTGACTTAACGGGAAATGGCTACACCTTC.

V usage is TRBV7-9 and J usage is TRBJ1-6; no reliable D call. The CDR3 has 10 amino acids. Trimming left V 8 bases short and J 11 bases short, with 7 bases between. Germline assignment: CDR1 SEHNR and CDR2 FQNEAQ (reference sequence). In nucleotides, the CDR3 is TGTGCCAGCGCCCGGACACCCCTCCACTTT. It yields the protein CASARTPLHF.